Listed below are T cell receptor beta chains from one sample, sequenced in a study of PD-1 blockade in classical Hodgkin lymphoma. The method was immunoSEQ multiplex PCR; TCRdb's version includes in-frame clones alone and lacks a portion of them. This table has just under 65,000 clones, more than 80% appearing once. The sequencing used peripheral blood mononuclear cells (PBMCs), collected before the fourth cycle of nivolumab. The receptor source for this set is a human donor with classical Hodgkin lymphoma. Each CDR3 is given without its conserved first and last residue.

CDR3 protein: ASSALLNTEAF; V gene: TRBV5-4; J gene: TRBJ1-1
CDR3 protein: ASSLAPGAVNEQF; V gene: TRBV27; J gene: TRBJ2-1
CDR3 protein: ASSIYSDHRDTQY; V gene: TRBV19; J gene: TRBJ2-3
CDR3 protein: ASEGQPFRSSYNSPLH; V gene: TRBV7-3; J gene: TRBJ1-6
CDR3 protein: ARAGDTQY; V gene: TRBV2; J gene: TRBJ2-3
CDR3 protein: ASSQVHRGGYT; V gene: TRBV6-1; J gene: TRBJ1-2
CDR3 protein: ASSQPANTEAF; V gene: TRBV13; J gene: TRBJ1-1
CDR3 protein: ASSGEGGSETQY; V gene: TRBV13; J gene: TRBJ2-5
CDR3 protein: ASSLTGSPIAKNIQY; V gene: TRBV27; J gene: TRBJ2-4
CDR3 protein: ASSQGSSNTGELF; V gene: TRBV7-6; J gene: TRBJ2-2
CDR3 protein: ASSYGTGEIGVSYEQY; V gene: TRBV7-9; J gene: TRBJ2-7
CDR3 protein: ASSFLASSYNEQF; V gene: TRBV5-6; J gene: TRBJ2-1